Included here is one T cell receptor beta chain sequence, with context. Original processing methods: Amplification of reference gene primers provided the estimated nucleated cell counts. Sequenced by immunoSEQ multiplex PCR; TCRdb stores in-frame clones only, minus some. Clone size and V and J calls were adopted from that table, with D and trimming inferred from the DNA. The sample contains 65,000 to 90,000 clones, approximately 80% of which appear only once. This entry comes from a study of blood T cell repertoires in COVID-19. Overall study: The samples span acute and convalescent COVID-19 from the United States, Italy and Spain.

The CDR3 covers 17 residues. V dropped 2 bases and J dropped 4; count of bases not matched to a gene: 7. Germline V gene data show CDR1 as SGHRS and CDR2 as YFSETQ. The genes are TRBV5-1 and TRBJ2-1; TRBD2 agrees at 12 bases. The sequence derives from an elderly man with active or convalescent COVID-19. The sample was peripheral blood. The CDR3 reads CASSFTSGGFGYNEQFF. The CDR3, as DNA: TGCGCCAGCAGCTTTACTAGCGGGGGGTTTGGATACAATGAGCAGTTCTTC.